This T cell receptor beta chain was retrieved from a study of cytomegalovirus exposure and HLA in healthy donors. As concerns this clone: Its target is unknown.

This CDR3 is built from 14 residues. J lost 0 bases, V lost 6 bases, and 3 bases had no gene match. Germline CDR1 reads MDHEN; CDR2 reads SYDVKM. Some clones are missing from TCRdb's copy, which holds only in-frame ones; the method was immunoSEQ multiplex PCR. The table includes about 310,000 clones, roughly 86% detected once. Overall study results and limits: Many donors shared some public TCRs, even though most TCR sequences were rare. A few CMV-associated chains were confirmed in vitro to be specific for CMV antigens. There were 164 TCR beta chains listed as cytomegalovirus-associated.

The chain combines TRBV28 with TRBJ2-3; 7 bases align to TRBD1. This TCR was sampled from a man aged 30 to 39 in good health and CMV-seronegative. The sequencing input was PBMCs. The CDR3 DNA follows: TGTGCCAGCAGGGGACAGACTAGCACAGATACGCAGTATTTT. Encoded protein: CASRGQTSTDTQYF. Complete variable domain (other parts from reference TRBV28 and TRBJ2-3): DVKVTQSSRYLVKRTGEKVFLECVQDMDHENMFWYRQDPGLGLRLIYFSYDVKMKEKGDIPEGYSVSREKKERFSLILESASTNQTSMYLCASRGQTSTDTQYFGPGTRLTVL.